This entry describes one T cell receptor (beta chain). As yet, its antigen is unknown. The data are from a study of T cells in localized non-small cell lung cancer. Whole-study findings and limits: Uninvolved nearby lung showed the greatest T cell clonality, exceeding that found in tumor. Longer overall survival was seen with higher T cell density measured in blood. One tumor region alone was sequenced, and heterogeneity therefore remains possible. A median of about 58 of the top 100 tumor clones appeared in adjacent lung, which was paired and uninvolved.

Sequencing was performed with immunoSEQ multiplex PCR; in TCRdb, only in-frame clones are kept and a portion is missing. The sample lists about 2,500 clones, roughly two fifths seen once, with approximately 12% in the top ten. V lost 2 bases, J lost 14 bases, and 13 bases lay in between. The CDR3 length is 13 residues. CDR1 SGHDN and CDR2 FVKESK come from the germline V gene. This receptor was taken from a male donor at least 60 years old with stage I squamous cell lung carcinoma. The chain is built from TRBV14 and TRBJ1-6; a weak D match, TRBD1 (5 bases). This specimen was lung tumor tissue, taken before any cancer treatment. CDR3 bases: TGTGCCAGCAGCCAATTCGGGGGAGAGTCCCTCCACTTT. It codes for CASSQFGGESLHF.